These 8 T cell receptor beta chains originate from one sample sequenced in a study of shared clonotypes between healthy human individuals. The method was immunoSEQ multiplex PCR; TCRdb's version includes in-frame clones alone and lacks a portion of them. The sample holds under 850,000 clones; roughly 92% are singletons and the top ten take 24%. CD8 cells classed as naive were CD45RO-negative and positively selected for CCR7, excluding terminally differentiated effector memory CD45RA+ cells. Sequencing used naive CD8+ T cells sorted from blood. Source of these receptors: a man aged 25 to 40 in good health.

This clone was seen a single time. V and J are TRBV7-9 and TRBJ2-7; 9 bases match TRBD1. Per the germline V gene, CDR1 is SEHNR and CDR2 is FQNEAQ (reference sequence). The ends lost 5 bases at V and 0 bases at J; junction bases unmatched: 8. The CDR3 extends over 16 amino acids. The CDR3 nucleotides read TGTGCCAGCAGCCTGAGGGACAGGGAACACTCCTACGAGCAGTACTTC. Translation gives CASSLRDREHSYEQYF.

The V call is TRBV11-2, the J call TRBJ1-2, with TRBD1 matching over 8 bases. Germline V CDR1 and CDR2: SGHAT, FQNNGV. The V segment lost 2 bases and the J segment 3 bases; nucleotides outside the gene matches: 8. There are 16 residues in the CDR3. CDR3 sequence (DNA): TGTGCCAGCAGCTTACCCCGACAGGGGTTTGACTATGGCTACACCTTC. Residues: CASSLPRQGFDYGYTF.

The genes are TRBV19 and TRBJ2-2; D is tentatively TRBD1 or TRBD2 (6 bases each). The V gene lost 2 bases and the J gene lost 6 bases, with 22 bases spanning the gap. Per the germline V gene, CDR1 is LNHDA and CDR2 is SQIVND (reference sequence). There are 18 residues in the CDR3. As DNA, the CDR3 is TGTGCCAGTAGTATACCTAAAGAGGTCAGGGGAGGACCCGGGGAGCTGTTTTTT. Translating gives CASSIPKEVRGGPGELFF.

The CDR3 DNA is TGTGCCAGCAGAGCGCTAGGGGCGGGAGTTGCGGCCTACGAGCAGTACTTC. The encoded protein is CASRALGAGVAAYEQYF. The chain combines TRBV2 with TRBJ2-7; 7 bases are shared with TRBD2. V trimming: 6 bases; J trimming: 2 bases; junction bases outside the gene matches: 16. In germline, CDR1 is SNHLY, CDR2 FYNNEI. The CDR3 contains 17 residues.

This chain links TRBV19 with TRBJ2-7; no reliable D call. The ends were cut back, 8 bases at V and 0 bases at J, with 14 bases in the middle. The CDR3 spans 14 residues. The germline V gene has CDR1 LNHDA and CDR2 SQIVND (reference sequence). For the CDR3, the DNA is TGTGCCAGTGGCCTAAGGTCCCGCTCCTACGAGCAGTACTTC. It encodes CASGLRSRSYEQYF.

The rearrangement joins TRBV10-1 to TRBJ2-7, with D maybe TRBD1 (6 bases). The V end lost 9 bases, the J end lost 2 bases, and 17 bases lay between the germline ends. This CDR3 is built from 14 residues. Germline V gene data show CDR1 as WNHNN and CDR2 as SYGVQD (reference sequence). In nucleotides, the CDR3 is TGCGCCAGTTCTTTGACCAGGGGACCCTACGAGCAGTACTTC. It translates to CASSLTRGPYEQYF.

The chain couples TRBV4-1 to TRBJ1-4; possibly TRBD1 for D (5 bases). Germline CDR1 and CDR2: MGHRA and YSYEKL. The ends were cut back, 4 bases at V and 1 base at J, with 13 bases in the middle. CDR3 length equals 16 residues. The chain's CDR3 is CASSLERGLTNEKLFF. Here the CDR3 DNA reads TGCGCCAGCAGCCTCGAGCGGGGCTTAACTAATGAAAAACTGTTTTTT.

The V call is TRBV11-3, the J call TRBJ2-2; D tentatively reads TRBD1 or TRBD2 (5 bases each). V lost 3 bases to trimming and J lost 5 bases, with 13 bases between them. The germline CDR1 and CDR2 sequences are SGHNT and YENEEA. The CDR3 has 15 amino acids. CDR3 residues: CASSFPSGPTGELFF. DNA of the CDR3: TGTGCCAGCAGCTTCCCGTCGGGACCGACCGGGGAGCTGTTTTTT.